Presented here are 4 T cell receptor beta chains from one specimen sequenced in a study of tumor-infiltrating lymphocytes in primary liver carcinoma. Co-extracting RNA and DNA was done with 20-30 mg of unsorted bulk tissue as input. Using a constant-region primer together with ProtoScript II reverse transcriptase, TCR beta cDNA was made from approximately 0.55 ug of total RNA. A slightly modified ARM-PCR protocol with three nested multiplex PCR rounds produced these TCR beta libraries. TRBV1-TRBV30 forward primers paired with a C-beta reverse primer were used in the first two PCR rounds, which ran approximately 10 cycles each. A single record per CDR3 protein comes from TCRdb applying MiXCR to the multiplex PCR reads. Of approximately 99,000 distinct CDR3 sequences in the sample, roughly 69% are singletons; the top ten hold over 9%. The sample comprised liver tumor tissue from sampling region 5. As for subset: tumor region T5, tumor centre. The receptors were gathered from an older woman with primary liver carcinoma and hepatitis B virus infection.

For this clonotype: As the CDR3 is not closed by the conserved phenylalanine or tryptophan, this likely results from a read error. The DNA is left out, because the CDR3 cannot be placed on it with certainty; the CDR3 is given as TCRdb lists it. The V call is TRBV11-1, the J call TRBJ2-1. Germline assignment: CDR1 SGHAT and CDR2 FQDESV (reference sequence). The CDR3 is made up of 17 amino acids, end residues included. CDR3 region: CASSFISASLSYNERFL.

This clonotype has just a few counts. The junction departs from germline at one end; a sequencing error may be responsible. The CDR3 is CANRSGQGNSPLHF. The CDR3 nucleotides read TGCGCCAACAGATCTGGACAGGGTAATTCACCCCTCCACTTC. The rearrangement uses TRBV10-2 and TRBJ1-6; TRBD1 matches at 8 bases. Germline lookup yields CDR1 WSHSY and CDR2 SAAADI. The CDR3 spans 14 residues.

This clonotype turned up a few times. This clone may be a read error of a much larger clone one base away. This chain uses TRBV6-2 or TRBV6-3 with TRBJ2-3, with TRBD2 matching over 7 bases. V lost 7 bases and J lost 2; bases outside the gene matches: 12. This CDR3 has 16 residues. The germline gives CDR1 MNHEY, CDR2 SVGEGT. DNA of the CDR3: TGTGCCAGCAACCCCAGGACTGGGGGGGACACAGATACGCAGTATTTT. It yields the protein CASNPRTGGDTDTQYF.

This rearrangement joins TRBV28 to TRBJ1-2; the D gene is possibly TRBD1 (5 bases). Per germline, CDR1 MDHEN and CDR2 SYDVKM. V shed 4 bases and J shed 6 bases, with 12 bases lying between them. The CDR3 length is 13 residues. The CDR3 reads CASSSGGTNGYTF. The CDR3 nucleotides read TGTGCCAGCAGTTCCGGGGGGACTAATGGCTACACCTTC.